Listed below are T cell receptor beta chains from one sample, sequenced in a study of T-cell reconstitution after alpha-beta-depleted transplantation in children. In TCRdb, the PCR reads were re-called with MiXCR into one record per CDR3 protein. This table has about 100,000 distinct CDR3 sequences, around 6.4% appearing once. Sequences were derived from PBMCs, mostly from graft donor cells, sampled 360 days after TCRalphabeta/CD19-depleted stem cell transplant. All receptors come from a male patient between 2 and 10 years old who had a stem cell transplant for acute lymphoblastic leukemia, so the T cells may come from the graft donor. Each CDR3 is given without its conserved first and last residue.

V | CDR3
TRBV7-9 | ASSFRDSQETQY
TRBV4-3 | ASSHEGFGEYGTDTQY
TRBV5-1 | ASRVPGGVDNEQF
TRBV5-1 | ASSLELAGIQETQY
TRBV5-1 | ASSLGGSGPGIEAF
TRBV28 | ASREGSYYEQY
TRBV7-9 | ASSFPSGSGYT
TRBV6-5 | ASSFGGSGELF
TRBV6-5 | ASSLLQGADIQY
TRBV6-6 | ASGVFHGYEQY